Described below is a single TCR beta chain sequence and its context. Its antigen is unknown. Within one base of it there is no much larger clone, and no base qualities were kept. The library was prepared using the immunoSEQ multiplex PCR assay. The clones in this table, taken by TCRdb from immuneACCESS, are in-frame only. Not every clone is retained; where verified, under half of the shortfall comes from an unresolved V gene, and the cause of the rest is unknown. The sample yields over 110,000 clones; around nine tenths were counted once. Jointly, the top ten make up 10% to 12% of the sample. This sample was taken from a study of control samples from healthy donors and cancer patients (dated by TCRdb to 2018 to 2020). V is reduced by 1 base and J by 10 bases, leaving a spacing of 8 bases between them. The cysteine opens and the phenylalanine closes a CDR3 of 12 amino acids. Only the CDR3 DNA stays, 36 bases, in frame from base 1. CDR1 and CDR2 are read off the germline V gene as SGHRS and YFSETQ.

Sequencing was done on a sample of blood. The V gene is TRBV5-1 and the J gene is TRBJ2-2; the D gene assignment is ambiguous. The receptor was isolated from a man aged 30 to 39 in good health. The CDR3 has the sequence CASSLYQEELFF. The nucleotides read TGCGCCAGCAGCTTGTACCAGGAGGAGCTGTTTTTT.